These 17 T cell receptor beta chains were all obtained from the same sample, sequenced in a study of cytomegalovirus exposure and HLA in healthy donors. The primer mix had 60 Vbeta and 13 Jbeta primers. Only in-frame clones appear in the TCRdb table, and some are missing; sequencing was by immunoSEQ multiplex PCR. The data contain more than 70,000 clones, roughly three quarters of them seen just once; the ten biggest clones take up around 2.9%. The sample comprised PBMCs. All receptors derive from a man aged 40-49 years in good health and CMV-seronegative.

CDR3 in amino acids: CASTSRGGYEQYF. In DNA form, the CDR3 reads TGCGCCAGCACCTCCCGGGGTGGCTACGAGCAGTACTTC. This chain joins TRBV5-1 and TRBJ2-7, with D perhaps matching TRBD2 (5 bases). V gave up 6 bases and J gave up 3 bases, with 13 bases separating them. Germline CDR1 SGHRS, CDR2 YFSETQ. The CDR3 consists of 13 residues.

The gene calls are TRBV28 and TRBJ2-1; 9 positions match TRBD1. V gave up 6 bases and J gave up 7 bases; unmatched junction bases: 4. Per germline, CDR1 MDHEN and CDR2 SYDVKM. This CDR3 is built from 13 residues. Here the CDR3 reads CASRTGGWNEQFF. The CDR3 nucleotides are TGTGCCAGCAGGACAGGGGGATGGAATGAGCAGTTCTTC. Combining the CDR3 with reference TRBV28 and TRBJ2-1 gives the whole variable domain DVKVTQSSRYLVKRTGEKVFLECVQDMDHENMFWYRQDPGLGLRLIYFSYDVKMKEKGDIPEGYSVSREKKERFSLILESASTNQTSMYLCASRTGGWNEQFFGPGTRLTVL.

The chain couples TRBV9 to TRBJ1-2; D is ambiguous. CDR1 and CDR2 from the germline V gene are SGDLS and YYNGEE. V shed 0 bases and J shed 6 bases, with 12 bases lying between them. CDR3 length: 14 residues. Written as DNA, the CDR3 is TGTGCCAGCAGCGTAGTCTCGGTGGTGGATGGCTACACCTTC. Translated: CASSVVSVVDGYTF.

The chain couples TRBV11-1 to TRBJ2-7; 12 nucleotides line up with TRBD1. Germline loops: CDR1 SGHAT, CDR2 FQDESV (reference sequence). The V and J ends lost 6 bases and 5 bases, in that order; junction bases with no gene match: 11. This CDR3 spans 16 amino acids. In DNA form, the CDR3 reads TGTGCCAGCAGTTTCCCGGGACAGGGGGCAGGCGACGAGCAGTACTTC. Translated: CASSFPGQGAGDEQYF.

The rearrangement links TRBV6-6 to TRBJ1-1; D unresolved. The V end was cut by 3 bases, the J end by 6 bases, with 14 bases between. This CDR3 is 14 amino acids long. The V gene's germline CDR1 is MNHNY and CDR2 SVGAGI (reference sequence). CDR3 sequence reads: CASSYSRTRPEAFF. Written as DNA, the CDR3 is TGTGCCAGCAGTTATAGTCGGACTAGACCTGAAGCTTTCTTT.

The chain has TRBV6-4 and TRBJ2-1; tentatively, D is TRBD2 (6 bases). Germline-derived CDR1 and CDR2 are MRHNA and SNTAGT. CDR3 size: 14 residues. The V end was cut by 2 bases, the J end by 10 bases, with 15 bases between. The CDR3 bases are TGTGCCAGCAGTGACCTGGGGGGTCAACGCGAGCAGTTCTTC. This translates into CASSDLGGQREQFF.

The sample holds one count of this clone. This sequence joins TRBV4-3 and TRBJ2-3; 11 bases fit TRBD2. CDR1 is LGHNA and CDR2 is YSLEER in the germline V gene. Unmatched junction bases numbered 19, after V lost 0 bases and J lost 2 bases. This CDR3 region has 22 residues. In DNA form, the CDR3 reads TGCGCCAGCAGCCAAGATTTCGTTACTCGACTAGCGGGGATCCCCTTCACAGATACGCAGTATTTT. It yields the protein CASSQDFVTRLAGIPFTDTQYF.

This clone was found a few times. This chain joins TRBV18 and TRBJ2-1, with a tentative D call TRBD1 (5 bases). V was pared by 0 bases and J by 3 bases, with 12 bases between. The germline V gene has CDR1 KGHSH and CDR2 LQKENI. The CDR3 is 16 amino acids. CDR3 DNA sequence: TGTGCCAGCTCACCACCAGAGACAGAGAGCTACAATGAGCAGTTCTTC. Amino acids: CASSPPETESYNEQFF.

The chain uses TRBV7-6 and TRBJ1-3, with 8 bases fitting TRBD1. V shed 5 bases, J shed 6 bases, and the junction held 6 bases outside the gene matches. The CDR3 contains 14 residues. Germline V gives CDR1 SGHVS, CDR2 FNYEAQ. The CDR3 DNA reads TGTGCCAGCAGCACCCTGGACAGGGAAAACACCATATATTTT. Amino acid sequence: CASSTLDRENTIYF.

The V call is TRBV7-9, the J call TRBJ2-5, with D possibly TRBD1 on 6 matching bases. The CDR3 covers 16 residues. From germline, CDR1 is SEHNR and CDR2 FQNEAQ (reference sequence). Trimming left V 2 bases short and J 1 base short, with 14 bases between. CDR3 DNA sequence: TGTGCCAGCAGCTTAAGGTCTACAGGGCCCCAAGAGACCCAGTACTTC. It specifies CASSLRSTGPQETQYF.

The chain employs TRBV28 and TRBJ2-3; TRBD2 is a possible D gene (6 bases). CDR1 MDHEN and CDR2 SYDVKM come from the germline V gene. This CDR3 has 15 residues. The V gene lost 3 bases and the J gene lost 0 bases, with 10 bases spanning the gap. CDR3 sequence: CASSFGDFSTDTQYF. As DNA, the CDR3 is TGTGCCAGCAGTTTTGGGGACTTCAGCACAGATACGCAGTATTTT.

The chain combines TRBV5-6 with TRBJ2-3, with a possible D match to TRBD2 (5 bases). CDR3 length: 15 amino acids. Germline V lookup: CDR1 SGHDT, CDR2 YYEEEE. The V end was cut by 4 bases, the J end by 4 bases, with 16 bases between. The CDR3, as DNA: TGTGCCAGCAGCGTTGGCGGGCCCTCCCCAGATACGCAGTATTTT. Protein product: CASSVGGPSPDTQYF.

The chain links TRBV30 to TRBJ2-6; D possibly corresponds to TRBD1 (6 bases). Germline CDR1 GTSNPN, CDR2 SVGIG (reference sequence). Trimming removed 8 bases from V and 0 bases from J, with 20 bases in between. The CDR3 runs to 17 residues. CDR3 loop: CAAAPRGMVSGANVLTF. CDR3 nucleotide sequence: TGTGCCGCTGCCCCTAGGGGGATGGTCTCTGGGGCCAACGTCCTGACTTTC.

The CDR3 loop reads CASSEGTGGADTEAFF. CDR3 nucleotide sequence: TGTGCCAGCAGCGAGGGGACAGGGGGAGCGGACACTGAAGCTTTCTTT. The J gene is TRBJ1-1, the V gene TRBV13; 11 positions agree with TRBD1. Germline trimming cut 5 bases from V and 3 bases from J; bases unmatched to any gene: 8. Germline V lookup: CDR1 PRHDT, CDR2 FYEKMQ (reference sequence). CDR3 size: 16 residues.

The V call is TRBV7-2, the J call TRBJ2-7, with 12 bases fitting TRBD2. J gave up 1 base and V 2 bases, and 9 bases lay outside the gene matches. CDR1 and CDR2 from the germline V gene are SGHTA and FQGNSA. CDR3 length equals 18 residues. CDR3 sequence reads: CASSLLGTLAGGSYEQYF. CDR3 bases: TGTGCCAGCAGCTTACTTGGAACCCTAGCGGGGGGGTCCTACGAGCAGTACTTC.

This clone was seen once. The rearrangement links TRBV7-8 to TRBJ1-1, with 7 bases fitting TRBD1. The germline V gene encodes CDR1 SGHVS and CDR2 FQNEAQ. The CDR3 has 14 amino acids. Unmatched junction bases numbered 0, after V lost 1 base and J lost 1 base. The CDR3 region is CASSLGTGNTEAFF. The DNA for the CDR3 is TGTGCCAGCAGCTTAGGGACAGGGAACACTGAAGCTTTCTTT.

This clone was counted a single time. This chain connects TRBV19 to TRBJ1-2, with D perhaps matching TRBD1 (6 bases). This CDR3 region has 15 residues. Germline loops: CDR1 LNHDA, CDR2 SQIVND (reference sequence). Trimming pared 4 bases from V and 8 bases from J, leaving 20 bases between. CDR3 sequence reads: CASSTPGQQFRGYTF. Here the CDR3 DNA reads TGTGCCAGTAGTACCCCAGGACAGCAGTTCAGAGGCTACACCTTC.